These T cell receptor beta chains were read from a single sample in a study of cytomegalovirus exposure and HLA in healthy donors. The table came from immunoSEQ multiplex PCR; TCRdb's copy has only in-frame clones and leaves some out. The sample has nearly 200,000 clones, more than 75% seen once. Sequencing was carried out using PBMCs. Source of these receptors: a man in his thirties or forties in good health and CMV-seronegative. The CDR3 runs from the conserved cysteine through the conserved F or W. Fields, in order: V gene, clone size, D gene, J gene, CDR3 DNA, CDR3 protein. The D gene is left open where the match is weak. Clone size is shown for a subset of rows, as once, few, many or a class of expanded clone.

TRBV4-2	-	-	TRBJ2-3	TGTGCCAGCAGCCAAGATGGGGGCGCGATGGCCGATACGCAGTATTTT	CASSQDGGAMADTQYF
TRBV11-2	-	-	TRBJ1-1	TGTGCCAGCATCGGTGGGTTAGGGGGCACTGAAGCTTTCTTT	CASIGGLGGTEAFF
TRBV7-2	-	-	TRBJ2-7	TGTGCCAGCAGCTTCTTTAACGGTTACGAGCAGTACTTC	CASSFFNGYEQYF
TRBV10-3	once	-	TRBJ2-7	TGTGCCATCAGTACCAGGACCGGGAAACCGCTCGAGCAGTACTTC	CAISTRTGKPLEQYF
TRBV6-1	-	-	TRBJ2-1	TGTGCCAGCAGATATAACAATGAGCAGTTCTTC	CASRYNNEQFF
TRBV4-1	-	TRBD1	TRBJ1-1	TGCGCCAGCAGCCAAGGGACAGGGGTCCCTGAAGCTTTCTTT	CASSQGTGVPEAFF
TRBV13	-	TRBD2	TRBJ2-7	TGTGCCAGCAGCTTTCGGACTAGCAGCTCCTACGAGCAGTACTTC	CASSFRTSSSYEQYF
TRBV2	few	TRBD1	TRBJ2-2	TGTGCCAGCAGTATTAACAGGGGCGATACCGGGGAGCTGTTTTTT	CASSINRGDTGELFF
TRBV6-5	-	-	TRBJ1-5	TGTGCCAGCAGACGACAGCAAGATCAGCCCCAGCATTTT	CASRRQQDQPQHF
TRBV7-9	-	TRBD1	TRBJ2-7	TGTGCCAGCAGCTTGGGACAGGCCTTGGGCGAGCAGTACTTC	CASSLGQALGEQYF
TRBV6-1	-	-	TRBJ2-7	TGTGCCAGCAGAGGGATAGGAGGGAACGAGCAGTACTTC	CASRGIGGNEQYF
TRBV28	-	TRBD1	TRBJ1-5	TGTGCCAGCAGACCACCGGGACAGGGGAGTCAGCCCCAGCATTTT	CASRPPGQGSQPQHF
TRBV4-1	-	-	TRBJ1-1	TGCGCCAGCAGCCAAGATAGCGTCGGGGGGCGTGAAGCTTTCTTT	CASSQDSVGGREAFF
TRBV2	-	-	TRBJ2-5	TGTGCCAGCAGTCTAAGCGCCCGAGAGACCCAGTACTTC	CASSLSARETQYF
TRBV6-1	-	-	TRBJ1-2	TGTGCCAGCAGTGAGCCAGGGGATCACTATGGCTACACCTTC	CASSEPGDHYGYTF
TRBV6-6	-	-	TRBJ1-5	TGTGCCAGCAATGAGGGTCTAAAGCCCCAGCATTTT	CASNEGLKPQHF
TRBV30	-	-	TRBJ1-5	TGTGCCTGGAGTGTACGTGGCGGATCCAATCAGCCCCAGCATTTT	CAWSVRGGSNQPQHF
TRBV27	once	TRBD2	TRBJ2-5	TGTGCCAGCTGGGAAGCGGGGGGGGAGACCCAGTACTTC	CASWEAGGETQYF
TRBV7-9	-	TRBD1	TRBJ1-5	TGTGCCAGCAGCCTCACAGGGGCCAATCAGCCCCAGCATTTT	CASSLTGANQPQHF
TRBV9	few	-	TRBJ2-1	TGTGCCAGCAGCGTAGGAGTTTCCATTGAGCAGTTCTTC	CASSVGVSIEQFF